This T cell receptor beta chain stems from a study of OX40 agonist ivuxolimab in advanced cancers. Study observations and caveats: By week 6 at 0.1 to 3.0 mg/kg, blood CD4+ and CD8+ T cells had expanded clonally.

Germline CDR1 MNHEY, CDR2 SMNVEV (reference sequence). Unmatched junction bases numbered 12, after V lost 2 bases and J lost 4 bases. The CDR3 runs 17 residues. The assay was immunoSEQ multiplex PCR, and TCRdb's table has in-frame clones only and misses some. The repertoire holds about 25,000 clones, with around 80% as singletons. Comments on this clone: Its target is not known.

The sequences come from CD4+ or CD8+ T cells sorted from blood, collected in a trial of the OX40 agonist ivuxolimab. The receptor comes from an adult with an advanced solid tumor such as melanoma, head and neck, liver or kidney cancer. The V call is TRBV27, the J call TRBJ1-1, with TRBD1 identical over 8 bases. The CDR3 DNA sequence: TGTGCCAGCAGTTTAAGAGGACAGGGAACGGGGAGCACTGAAGCTTTCTTT. It codes for CASSLRGQGTGSTEAFF.